This TCR beta chain is from a study of blood T cells in healthy people across ages. Overall study results and limits: Unknown CMV status may confound age-related changes in expanded clones. Roughly linear declines in TCR beta diversity per million T cells occurred with age.

PCR was performed a second time for about 7 to 12 cycles using a sample-barcoded 5' primer and a J-beta primer mix. TCRdb called the 5' RACE reads again in MiXCR, with one record for every CDR3 protein. The table lists fewer than 900,000 distinct CDR3 sequences, roughly 40% of them singletons. Total RNA, at least 6 micrograms per sample, came from PBMCs. This clonotype was recorded many times. What it binds is not known. This CDR3 is built from 15 residues. J lost 8 bases, V lost 0 bases, and 7 bases had no gene match. CDR1 is DFQATT and CDR2 is SNEGSKA in the germline V gene (reference sequence). Source material: blood. The receptor was isolated from a man aged 18 to 29 in good health. This chain links TRBV20-1 with TRBJ2-1; TRBD2 agrees at 10 bases. The CDR3 loop is CSARDPSGGGDEQFF. The CDR3 nucleotides read TGCAGTGCTAGAGACCCTAGCGGGGGTGGGGATGAGCAGTTCTTC.